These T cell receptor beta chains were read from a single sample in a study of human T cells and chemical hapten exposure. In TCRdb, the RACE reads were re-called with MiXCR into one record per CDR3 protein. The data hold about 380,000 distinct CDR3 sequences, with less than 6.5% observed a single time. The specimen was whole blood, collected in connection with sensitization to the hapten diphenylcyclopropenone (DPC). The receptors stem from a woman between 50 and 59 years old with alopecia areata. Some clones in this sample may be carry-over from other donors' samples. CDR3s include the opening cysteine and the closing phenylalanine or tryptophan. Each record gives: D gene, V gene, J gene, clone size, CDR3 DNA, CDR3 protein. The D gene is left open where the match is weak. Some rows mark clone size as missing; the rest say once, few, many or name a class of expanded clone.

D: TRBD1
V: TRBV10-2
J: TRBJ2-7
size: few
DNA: TGCGCCAGCAGAGCGGGACAGGGAGAGTTTCGTTTCTTC
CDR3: CASRAGQGEFRFF

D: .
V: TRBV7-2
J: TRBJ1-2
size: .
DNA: TGTGCCAGCAGCTTAGCGGATCGGGGCTACACCTTC
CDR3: CASSLADRGYTF

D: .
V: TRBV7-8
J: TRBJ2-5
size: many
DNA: TGTGCCAGCAGCTTAGGACAACTAGGGGAGACCCAGTACTTC
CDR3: CASSLGQLGETQYF

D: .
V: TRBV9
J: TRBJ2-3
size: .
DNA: TGTGCCAGCAGCGTAGAGTGGGCAGGGCAAGATACGCAGTATTTT
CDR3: CASSVEWAGQDTQYF

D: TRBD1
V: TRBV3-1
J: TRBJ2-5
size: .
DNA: TGTGCCAGCAGCCAAGAACGAAGCACGGGACAGGGGGATTCGGAGACCCAGTACTTC
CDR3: CASSQERSTGQGDSETQYF

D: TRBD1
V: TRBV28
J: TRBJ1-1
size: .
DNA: TGTGCCAGCAGTCGACCCCCGGACAGGGGGCAGGGTGAAGCTTTCTTT
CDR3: CASSRPPDRGQGEAFF

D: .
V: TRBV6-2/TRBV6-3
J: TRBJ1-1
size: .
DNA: TGTGCCAGCACCCACGGCACTGAAGCTTTCTTT
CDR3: CASTHGTEAFF

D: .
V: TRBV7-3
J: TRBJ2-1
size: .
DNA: TGTGCCAGCAGCTTAGGTGGGGACTTGCGTGAGCAGTTCTTC
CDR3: CASSLGGDLREQFF

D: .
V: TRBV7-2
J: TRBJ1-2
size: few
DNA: TGTGCCAGCACCCCTTACGGGGGTTATAACTATGGCTACACCTTC
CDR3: CASTPYGGYNYGYTF

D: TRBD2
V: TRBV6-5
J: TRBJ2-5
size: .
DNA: TGTGCCAGCACGGGGGGTCAGACCCAGTACTTC
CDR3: CASTGGQTQYF

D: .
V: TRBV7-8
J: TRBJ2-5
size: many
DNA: TGTGCCAGCAGCCCATCGGCCAGCGGCCAAGAGACCCAGTACTTC
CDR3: CASSPSASGQETQYF

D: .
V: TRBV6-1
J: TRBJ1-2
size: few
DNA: TGTGCCAGCAGTGAGTGGCAGGGTCAAGATGGCTACACCTTC
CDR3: CASSEWQGQDGYTF

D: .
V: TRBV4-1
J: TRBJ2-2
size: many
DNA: TGCGCCAGCAGCCAAGGTCGAACTTCTAACACCGGGGAGCTGTTTTTT
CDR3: CASSQGRTSNTGELFF

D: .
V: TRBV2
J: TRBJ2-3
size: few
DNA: TGTGCCAGCAGTGAACGCGCGCTCCCAACGGATACGCAGTATTTT
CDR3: CASSERALPTDTQYF

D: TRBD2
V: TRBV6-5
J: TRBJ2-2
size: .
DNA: TGTGCCTCGGGACTAGCGCCGCTTAGGGAGCTGTTTTTT
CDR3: CASGLAPLRELFF

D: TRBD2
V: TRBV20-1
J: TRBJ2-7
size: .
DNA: TGCAGTGCTAGTGGGACTAGCCGGTCCTACGAGCAGTACTTC
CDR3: CSASGTSRSYEQYF

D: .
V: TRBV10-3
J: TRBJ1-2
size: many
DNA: TGTGCCATCAGTGAAAACACCTATGGCTACACCTTC
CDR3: CAISENTYGYTF

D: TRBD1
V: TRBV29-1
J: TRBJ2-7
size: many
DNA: TGCAGCGTTGAAGGGTTGCCGGGGCAGGGGGTTCGCGAGCAGTACTTC
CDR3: CSVEGLPGQGVREQYF

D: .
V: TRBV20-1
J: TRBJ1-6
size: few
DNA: TGCAGTGCTAGAGATTCGGAGAGCTCCTATAATTCACCCCTCCACTTT
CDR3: CSARDSESSYNSPLHF

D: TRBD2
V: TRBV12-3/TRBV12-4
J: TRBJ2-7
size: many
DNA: TGTGCCAGCACTCAAGCCGGGACTAGCGACCTTAGGTACTTC
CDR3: CASTQAGTSDLRYF

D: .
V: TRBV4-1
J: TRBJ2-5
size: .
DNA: TGCGCCAGCCAAGGGGAAGAGACCCAGTACTTC
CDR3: CASQGEETQYF

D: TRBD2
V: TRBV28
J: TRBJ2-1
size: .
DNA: TGTGCCAGCAGTTTAACTGGCGGGGGGAAATCCTACAATGAGCAGTTCTTC
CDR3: CASSLTGGGKSYNEQFF

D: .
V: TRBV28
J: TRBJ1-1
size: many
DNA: TGTGCCAGCAGGAACACTGAAGCTTTCTTT
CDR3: CASRNTEAFF

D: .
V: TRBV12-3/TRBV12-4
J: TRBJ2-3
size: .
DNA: TGTGCCAGCAGTTATACGCAACTAGCTGTCACAGATACGCAGTATTTT
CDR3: CASSYTQLAVTDTQYF

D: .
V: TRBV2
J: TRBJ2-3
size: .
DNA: TGTGCCAGCAATTTGGGTTGGGGCCCAGATACGCAGTATTTT
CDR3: CASNLGWGPDTQYF

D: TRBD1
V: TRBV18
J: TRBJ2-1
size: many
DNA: TGTGCCAGCTCCCAGCCCGGGACAGGGGAAATCGGTGAGCAGTTCTTC
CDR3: CASSQPGTGEIGEQFF

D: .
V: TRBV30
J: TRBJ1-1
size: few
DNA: TGTGCCTGGAACCGACAGTATGAAGCTTTCTTT
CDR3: CAWNRQYEAFF

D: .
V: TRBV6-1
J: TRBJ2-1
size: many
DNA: TGTGCCAGCAGAGACAGGGAGGCGGGAGGCGAGCAGTTCTTC
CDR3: CASRDREAGGEQFF

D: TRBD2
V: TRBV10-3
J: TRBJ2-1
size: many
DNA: TGTGCCACCCGAGGGAGGGAACACTCCTACAATGAGCAGTTCTTC
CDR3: CATRGREHSYNEQFF

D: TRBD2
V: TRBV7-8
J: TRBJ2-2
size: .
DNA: TGTGCCAGCACCCCAGGGAGCGGGGGGAACACCGGGGAGCTGTTTTTT
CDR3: CASTPGSGGNTGELFF

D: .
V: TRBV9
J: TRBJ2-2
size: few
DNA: TGTGCCAGCAGCGTGACGGGGTGGAACACCGGGGAGCTGTTTTTT
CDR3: CASSVTGWNTGELFF

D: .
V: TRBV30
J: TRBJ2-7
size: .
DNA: TGTGCCTGGAGGGGACGCCCGTCCTACGAGCAGTACTTC
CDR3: CAWRGRPSYEQYF

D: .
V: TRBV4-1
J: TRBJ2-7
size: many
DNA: TGCGCCAGCAGCCAAGATTTCTTTTTGTCCGAGCAGTACTTC
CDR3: CASSQDFFLSEQYF

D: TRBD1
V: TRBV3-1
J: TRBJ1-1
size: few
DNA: TGTGCCAGCAGCCCCCTGACAGGGAGATGGGGCACTGAAGCTTTCTTT
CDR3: CASSPLTGRWGTEAFF

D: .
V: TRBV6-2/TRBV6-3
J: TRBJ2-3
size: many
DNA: TGTGCCAGCAGTTACGTACGTGAGGCTGCAGATACGCAGTATTTT
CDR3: CASSYVREAADTQYF

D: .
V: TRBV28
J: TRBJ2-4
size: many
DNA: TGTGCCAGCCTCGGACTGGACATTCAGTACTTC
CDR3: CASLGLDIQYF

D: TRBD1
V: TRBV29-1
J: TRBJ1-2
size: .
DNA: TGCAGCGCCTGGACAGGACCGAACTATGGCTACACCTTC
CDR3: CSAWTGPNYGYTF

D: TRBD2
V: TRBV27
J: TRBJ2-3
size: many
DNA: TGTGCCAGCAGTTCCCTCCTAGCGGGGGGGCCAGATACGCAGTATTTT
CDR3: CASSSLLAGGPDTQYF

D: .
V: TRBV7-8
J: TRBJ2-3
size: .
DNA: TGTGCCAGCGGCTTAGAAGGAGGGGGATTTAGCACAGATACGCAGTATTTT
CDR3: CASGLEGGGFSTDTQYF

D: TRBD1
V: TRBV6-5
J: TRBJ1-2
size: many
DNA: TGTGCCAGCAGTTACTTTACAGGGGCTAACTATGGCTACACCTTC
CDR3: CASSYFTGANYGYTF

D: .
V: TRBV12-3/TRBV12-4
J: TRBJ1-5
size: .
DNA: TGTGCCAGCAATTTGGGGGGTTCGGATCAGCCCCAGCATTTT
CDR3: CASNLGGSDQPQHF

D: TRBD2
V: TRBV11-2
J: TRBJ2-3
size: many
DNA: TGTGCCAGCAGCTTAGAGGGAGCGGGAGCAGATACGCAGTATTTT
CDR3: CASSLEGAGADTQYF

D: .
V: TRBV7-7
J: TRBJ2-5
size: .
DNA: TGTGCCAGCAGCTTGGTCACAGGGCCCCAAGAGACCCAGTACTTC
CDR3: CASSLVTGPQETQYF

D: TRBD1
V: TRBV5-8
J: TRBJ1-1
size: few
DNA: TGTGCCAGCAGCTGGGACAGGAGCAACACTGAAGCTTTCTTT
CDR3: CASSWDRSNTEAFF

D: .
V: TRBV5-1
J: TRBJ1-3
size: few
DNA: TGCGCCAGCAGCTTGGCGGGGGTACTAGGAAACACCATATATTTT
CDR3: CASSLAGVLGNTIYF

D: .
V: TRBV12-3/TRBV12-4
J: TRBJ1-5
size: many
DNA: TGTGCCAGCAGTTCCGTAACAGGGTCTCGGCAGCCCCAGCATTTT
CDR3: CASSSVTGSRQPQHF

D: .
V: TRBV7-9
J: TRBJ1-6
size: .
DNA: TGTGCCAGCAGCCCCGGAGCCTATAATTCACCCCTCCACTTT
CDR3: CASSPGAYNSPLHF

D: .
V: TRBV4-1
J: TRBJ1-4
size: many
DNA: TGCGCCAACCCCCGGGGCAGGGCAACTAATGAAAAACTGTTTTTT
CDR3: CANPRGRATNEKLFF